Each of the 21 T cell receptor beta chains below was sequenced from the same sample in a study of blood T cells in healthy people across ages. It was with a sample-barcoded 5' primer and a J-beta primer mix that a second PCR of roughly 7 to 12 cycles was run. TCRdb processed the 5' RACE reads anew with MiXCR; each CDR3 protein has one entry. The sample includes hundreds of thousands of distinct CDR3 sequences, 20% to 25% of them seen just once. Sample: blood. These receptors were obtained from a man between 65 and 85 years old in good health.

The chain uses TRBV20-1 and TRBJ2-1, with D possibly called TRBD1 or TRBD2 (5 bases each). TRBJ2-5 explains the end of the DNA better; the J call may be wrong. Germline V CDR1 and CDR2: DFQATT, SNEGSKA (reference sequence). This CDR3 region has 18 residues. The CDR3 protein is CSARGVTPPGRLQETQYF. CDR3 coding DNA: TGCAGTGCTAGAGGGGTCACGCCTCCGGGACGGCTACAAGAGACCCAGTACTTC.

This clonotype occurred many times. This sequence joins TRBV2 and TRBJ2-5, with 8 bases fitting TRBD1. Trimming cost V 4 bases and J 2 bases; bases outside gene matches: 9. Germline V lookup: CDR1 SNHLY, CDR2 FYNNEI. This CDR3 is built from 16 residues. The CDR3 coding sequence is TGTGCCAGCAGTGTTTTAGCGACAGGGGATCAAGAGACCCAGTACTTC. Translating gives CASSVLATGDQETQYF.

The chain couples TRBV9 to TRBJ1-3, with D hard to call. V dropped 6 bases and J dropped 3 bases, with 7 bases sitting between them. CDR3 size: 12 residues. In germline, CDR1 is SGDLS, CDR2 YYNGEE. The CDR3 region is CASTGNGNTIYF. CDR3 nucleotides: TGTGCCAGCACTGGGAATGGAAACACCATATATTTT. Variable domain in full (rest from reference TRBV9 and TRBJ1-3): DSGVTQTPKHLITATGQRVTLRCSPRSGDLSVYWYQQSLDQGLQFLIQYYNGEERAKGNILERFSAQQFPDLHSELNLSSLELGDSALYFCASTGNGNTIYFGEGSWLTVV.

A few counts support this clonotype. The chain uses TRBV28 and TRBJ2-3; perhaps TRBD1 as D (6 bases). The V and J ends lost 8 bases and 4 bases respectively, with 13 bases between them. The CDR3 covers 13 residues. The germline V gene has CDR1 MDHEN and CDR2 SYDVKM. The CDR3 bases are TGTGCCAGCGGCTACAGGGTCGCAGATACGCAGTATTTT. The encoded protein is CASGYRVADTQYF.

The chain is built from TRBV5-5 and TRBJ1-5; no reliable D call. In germline, CDR1 is SGHKS, CDR2 YYEKEE (reference sequence). The CDR3 has 16 amino acids. Trimming removed 4 bases at V and 1 base at J, with 15 bases between. CDR3 amino acids: CASSLNSGGSNQPQHF. CDR3 nucleotides: TGTGCCAGCAGCCTCAATTCCGGTGGGAGCAATCAGCCCCAGCATTTT.

The chain couples TRBV24-1 to TRBJ2-5, with TRBD2 matching 7 bases. TRBJ2-1 matches the DNA end more closely, so the J call is doubtful. This CDR3 has 15 residues. Looked up from germline, CDR1 is KGHDR and CDR2 is SFDVKD. CDR3 protein: CATQRTGASGNEQFF. CDR3 sequence (DNA): TGTGCCACCCAGAGAACCGGGGCTAGCGGAAATGAGCAGTTCTTC.

This clonotype was observed once. The CDR3 loop is CASGFGTETQYF. CDR3 DNA sequence: TGTGCCAGTGGGTTTGGAACAGAGACCCAGTACTTC. V and J are TRBV3-1 and TRBJ2-5; D is ambiguous. The germline V and J ends were trimmed by 9 bases and 4 bases, with 12 bases remaining between them. CDR1 is LGHDT, CDR2 YNNKEL, per germline (reference sequence). The CDR3 loop spans 12 amino acids.

A few counts support this clonotype. CDR3 protein: CASSRGGPYEQYF. CDR3 bases: TGCGCCAGCAGCCGGGGAGGACCGTACGAGCAGTACTTC. The chain carries TRBV5-1 and TRBJ2-1, with a possible D match to TRBD2 (6 bases). The DNA end lines up better with TRBJ2-7; the J call may be wrong. The CDR3 extends over 13 amino acids. The germline gives CDR1 SGHRS, CDR2 YFSETQ.

The chain has TRBV4-1 and TRBJ2-1; TRBD2 matches at 11 bases. Losses at the gene ends were 4 bases for V and 4 bases for J; bases not matched to a gene: 6. The CDR3 has 16 residues. Germline V gene lookup returns CDR1 MGHRA and CDR2 YSYEKL. The chain's CDR3 is CASSRRLAGQYNEQFF. The CDR3 DNA follows: TGCGCCAGCAGCCGCCGACTAGCGGGGCAATACAATGAGCAGTTCTTC.

This clonotype was observed a few times. V is TRBV20-1 and J is TRBJ1-5, with TRBD1 matching 7 bases. The closer fit of TRBJ2-3 to the DNA end suggests the J call may be wrong. Germline loops: CDR1 DFQATT, CDR2 SNEGSKA (reference sequence). The CDR3 covers 16 residues. DNA for the CDR3: TGCAGTGCTAGAGGGGAAAGGGGGCCTAGCAATCAGCCCCAGTATTTT. It codes for CSARGERGPSNQPQYF.

This clonotype was counted between two and nine times. The V gene is TRBV15, the J gene TRBJ2-7, with a possible D match to TRBD1 (5 bases). Germline V gene sequence: CDR1 LNHNV, CDR2 YYDKDF (reference sequence). The CDR3 has 13 residues. V gave up 7 bases and J gave up 5 bases, with 15 bases separating them. The CDR3 loop reads CATTRDSFDEQYF. The DNA for the CDR3 is TGTGCCACCACCAGGGATTCTTTTGACGAGCAGTACTTC.

This clonotype was recorded a few times. The V and J genes are TRBV20-1 and TRBJ2-7, with a possible D match to TRBD2 (5 bases). The CDR3 extends over 15 amino acids. Trimming cost V 0 bases and J 3 bases, with 15 bases left between them. Germline lookup yields CDR1 DFQATT and CDR2 SNEGSKA (reference sequence). The CDR3 coding sequence is TGCAGTGCTAGAGATCCCCTCGCACTAGACTACGAGCAGTACTTC. The encoded protein is CSARDPLALDYEQYF.

This clonotype has a handful of counts. J is TRBJ2-4 and V is TRBV6-2 or TRBV6-3, with 8 nucleotides matching TRBD2. This CDR3 has 16 residues. Germline V gives CDR1 MNHEY, CDR2 SVGEGT. V lost 7 bases to trimming and J lost 1 base; unmatched junction nucleotides: 9. CDR3 region: CASTPLAGGAKNIQYF. DNA for the CDR3: TGTGCCAGCACACCCCTAGCGGGCGGGGCCAAAAACATTCAGTACTTC.

This clonotype was counted once. V usage is TRBV9 and J usage is TRBJ2-3; D gene unclear. Between the trimmed V and J ends, which lost 3 bases and 5 bases, there was a span of 13 bases. The CDR3 consists of 14 residues. Germline values: CDR1 SGDLS, CDR2 YYNGEE. CDR3 DNA sequence: TGTGCCAGCAGCGCCAGGTTCCCAGGAGATACGCAGTATTTT. Translation gives CASSARFPGDTQYF.

The chain employs TRBV9 and TRBJ2-5; TRBD2 agrees at 7 bases. Matching the DNA end better, TRBJ2-7 makes the J call doubtful. The CDR3 sequence is 15 residues long. In germline, CDR1 is SGDLS, CDR2 YYNGEE. The CDR3 sequence: CASSPGRASSYEQYF. CDR3 DNA: TGTGCCAGCAGCCCAGGGAGGGCGAGCTCCTACGAGCAGTACTTC.

The chain joins TRBV6-6 to TRBJ1-1; D not certain. Germline V gene sequence: CDR1 MNHNY, CDR2 SVGAGI (reference sequence). The CDR3 runs to 14 residues. The ends were cut back, 0 bases at V and 3 bases at J, with 8 bases in the middle. The chain's CDR3 is CASSYSPRDTEAFF. CDR3 DNA: TGTGCCAGCAGTTACTCGCCCCGGGACACTGAAGCTTTCTTT.

This clonotype was observed a handful of times. This sequence joins TRBV12-3 or TRBV12-4 and TRBJ1-5; 8 bases match TRBD1. The CDR3 is 15 residues long. The J segment lost 7 bases and the V segment lost 1 base, leaving 6 bases of the junction unmatched. DNA for the CDR3: TGTGCCAGCAGTTTAGGGTCACAGGGGGACCAGCCCCAGCATTTT. Amino acid sequence: CASSLGSQGDQPQHF.

The chain uses TRBV7-9 and TRBJ2-1, with 13 bases lining up with TRBD2. The CDR3 spans 18 residues. CDR1 and CDR2 from the germline V gene are SEHNR and FQNEAQ (reference sequence). Losses at the gene ends were 0 bases for V and 2 bases for J; bases not matched to a gene: 4. The DNA of the CDR3 is TGTGCCAGCAGCTTAGCGGGACTAGCGGGGCCCACCTACAATGAGCAGTTCTTC. This encodes CASSLAGLAGPTYNEQFF. The whole variable domain, filled in from reference TRBV7-9 and TRBJ2-1, reads DTGVSQNPRHKITKRGQNVTFRCDPISEHNRLYWYRQTLGQGPEFLTYFQNEAQLEKSRLLSDRFSAERPKGSFSTLEIQRTEQGDSAMYLCASSLAGLAGPTYNEQFFGPGTRLTVL.

This clonotype has a handful of counts. This chain links TRBV5-1 with TRBJ2-2; D is perhaps TRBD1 (6 bases). Germline V gene data show CDR1 as SGHRS and CDR2 as YFSETQ. CDR3 length: 14 residues. Trimming cost V 4 bases and J 3 bases, with 10 bases left between them. Here the CDR3 reads CASSGPGDTGELFF. The CDR3 coding sequence is TGCGCCAGCAGCGGGCCAGGGGACACCGGGGAGCTGTTTTTT.

The V gene is TRBV7-9, the J gene TRBJ2-2; D gene uncertain. Germline V gene data show CDR1 as SEHNR and CDR2 as FQNEAQ (reference sequence). The CDR3 is 14 amino acids. The V and J ends lost 0 bases and 3 bases respectively, with 5 bases between them. The CDR3 DNA follows: TGTGCCAGCAGCTTAGCGTTGGACACCGGGGAGCTGTTTTTT. It translates to CASSLALDTGELFF.

A few counts support this clonotype. This rearrangement joins TRBV28 to TRBJ2-1, with 7 bases aligning to TRBD2. Judging by the DNA end, TRBJ2-7 fits better; the J call may be wrong. The germline V gene encodes CDR1 MDHEN and CDR2 SYDVKM. This CDR3 has 14 residues. The CDR3 bases are TGTGCCAGCAGTTTAGGGACTACCACTAGAGAGCAGTACTTC. Its protein is CASSLGTTTREQYF.